One and the same sample provided the 21 T cell receptor beta chains below, sequenced in a study of T cells in Graves' hyperthyroidism and ophthalmopathy. RNA transcripts gave rise to amplified TCR beta CDR3 regions. When the TCR CDR3 underwent first-round RT-PCR, the HTBI primer set was used. TCRdb itself ran the multiplex PCR reads through MiXCR, one entry per CDR3 protein. The sample carries approximately 700,000 distinct CDR3 sequences, about 16% recorded once. The specimen sequenced was blood. The receptors stem from a man between 18 and 29 years old with Graves' hyperthyroidism.

In this sample, this clonotype turned up a few times. This chain connects TRBV28 to TRBJ2-3, with D uncertain. CDR3 length: 15 amino acids. Trimming cost V 6 bases and J 3 bases, with 16 bases left between them. Germline-derived CDR1 and CDR2 are MDHEN and SYDVKM. The CDR3 coding sequence is TGTGCCAGCAGATCCACTCCGGTGGGAACAGATACGCAGTATTTT. It encodes CASRSTPVGTDTQYF.

The genes are TRBV18 and TRBJ2-1; 10 bases line up with TRBD2. The CDR3 is made up of 15 amino acids. Germline V gene data show CDR1 as KGHSH and CDR2 as LQKENI. With V trimmed by 6 bases and J by 9 bases, 11 bases remained unmatched. CDR3: CASSPSGRGFGEQFF. The CDR3 coding sequence is TGTGCCAGCTCTCCAAGCGGGAGGGGATTCGGTGAGCAGTTCTTC.

V is TRBV19 and J is TRBJ2-1; D possibly corresponds to TRBD2 (5 bases). The CDR3 consists of 15 residues. V lost 3 bases to trimming and J lost 2 bases, with 11 bases between them. The V gene's germline CDR1 is LNHDA and CDR2 SQIVND (reference sequence). CDR3 sequence: CASSMVSGPYNEQFF. In nucleotides, the CDR3 is TGTGCCAGTAGTATGGTAAGCGGCCCCTACAATGAGCAGTTCTTC.

J is TRBJ2-7 and V is TRBV7-9; D ambiguous. Deletions cut 1 base from V and 5 bases from J, with 6 bases between. The CDR3 totals 12 residues. Looked up from germline, CDR1 is SEHNR and CDR2 is FQNEAQ (reference sequence). The CDR3 protein is CASSLDLNEQYF. DNA for the CDR3: TGTGCCAGCAGCTTAGACTTGAACGAGCAGTACTTC.

There are many counts of this clonotype. V and J are TRBV20-1 and TRBJ2-7, with no clear D. The length of the CDR3 is 11 residues. Per the germline V gene, CDR1 is DFQATT and CDR2 is SNEGSKA (reference sequence). Trimming stripped 6 bases from V and 3 bases from J, with 9 bases between. The CDR3 region is CSARRNYEQYF. DNA of the CDR3: TGCAGTGCCCGAAGGAACTACGAGCAGTACTTC.

This clonotype was found a few times. This chain uses TRBV11-3 with TRBJ2-2, with TRBD2 identical over 15 bases. The CDR3 runs 16 residues. The V and J ends lost 5 bases and 10 bases, in that order; junction bases with no gene match: 8. Germline V gene lookup returns CDR1 SGHNT and CDR2 YENEEA. Written as DNA, the CDR3 is TGTGCCAGCAGCCTAAGGGGACTAGCGGGAGGATCGGAGCTGTTTTTT. Protein: CASSLRGLAGGSELFF.

This clonotype was seen more than once but under ten times. This chain connects TRBV7-9 to TRBJ2-5; no firm D call. With 2 bases removed from V and 3 bases from J, the gap between germline ends came to 16 bases. CDR1 SEHNR and CDR2 FQNEAQ come from the germline V gene (reference sequence). This CDR3 region has 16 residues. The CDR3 DNA reads as TGTGCCAGCAGCTTATATCCCCCAATCCGGGAAGAGACCCAGTACTTC. Translating gives CASSLYPPIREETQYF.

A few counts support this clonotype. V and J are TRBV2 and TRBJ2-7; 11 bases fit TRBD2. CDR1 is SNHLY and CDR2 is FYNNEI in the germline V gene. This CDR3 has 15 amino acids. The J segment lost 3 bases and the V segment lost 3 bases, leaving 4 bases of the junction unmatched. In DNA form, the CDR3 reads TGTGCCAGCAGTGAGCGACTAGCGGGATTCTACGAGCAGTACTTC. This sequence encodes CASSERLAGFYEQYF.

In its sample, this clonotype was seen many times. The chain has TRBV29-1 and TRBJ2-7; D gene ambiguous. CDR3 length equals 13 residues. V lost 4 bases and J lost 0, with 10 bases in between. Germline V gene data show CDR1 as SQVTM and CDR2 as ANQGSEA. CDR3 sequence: CSVAGRSSYEQYF. The DNA for the CDR3 is TGCAGCGTTGCAGGCCGGAGCTCCTACGAGCAGTACTTC.

This clonotype was counted ten times or more. The J gene is TRBJ2-1, the V gene TRBV7-9; no clear D gene. Germline V gene data show CDR1 as SEHNR and CDR2 as FQNEAQ (reference sequence). The CDR3 totals 11 residues. V dropped 0 bases and J dropped 9 bases, with 3 bases sitting between them. CDR3 in amino acids: CASSLAVEQFF. The CDR3 coding sequence is TGTGCCAGCAGCTTAGCAGTTGAGCAGTTCTTC.

This clonotype was observed a few times. The gene calls are TRBV20-1 and TRBJ2-3, with 11 bases identical to TRBD2. Per the germline V gene, CDR1 is DFQATT and CDR2 is SNEGSKA (reference sequence). Trimming at V came to 3 bases and at J to 0 bases, leaving 14 bases not matched to a gene. The CDR3 covers 19 residues. This CDR3 reads CSASRLAGGWVGSTDTQYF. The CDR3 region has the DNA TGCAGTGCTAGTCGTCTAGCGGGAGGATGGGTGGGAAGCACAGATACGCAGTATTTT.

This clonotype was recorded a few times. This chain connects TRBV12-3 or TRBV12-4 to TRBJ1-1; no reliable D call. The CDR3 covers 14 residues. Trimming shortened V by 6 bases and J by 2 bases, and 13 bases separated the two germline ends. CDR3 coding DNA: TGTGCCAGCAGACCCCGGGGAGGCAACACTGAAGCTTTCTTT. Its translation is CASRPRGGNTEAFF.

This clonotype appeared many times. J is TRBJ2-3 and V is TRBV7-9; 7 nucleotides align to TRBD1. The CDR3 contains 16 residues. J lost 0 bases, V lost 5 bases, and 8 bases had no gene match. Looked up from germline, CDR1 is SEHNR and CDR2 is FQNEAQ (reference sequence). The CDR3 sequence: CASSPRGDRSTDTQYF. The CDR3 DNA reads TGTGCCAGCAGCCCCCGAGGGGACAGAAGCACAGATACGCAGTATTTT. Full variable domain (outside the CDR3, taken from reference TRBV7-9 and TRBJ2-3): DTGVSQNPRHKITKRGQNVTFRCDPISEHNRLYWYRQTLGQGPEFLTYFQNEAQLEKSRLLSDRFSAERPKGSFSTLEIQRTEQGDSAMYLCASSPRGDRSTDTQYFGPGTRLTVL.

The chain links TRBV5-8 to TRBJ1-2; D is perhaps TRBD1 (5 bases). This CDR3 has 15 residues. The germline CDR1 and CDR2 sequences are SGHTS and YDEGEE. The germline V and J ends were trimmed by 6 bases and 4 bases, with 19 bases remaining between them. CDR3 in amino acids: CASTPGTQGSYGYTF. The CDR3 coding sequence is TGTGCCAGCACACCTGGGACCCAAGGAAGCTATGGCTACACCTTC.

This clonotype was observed many times. The chain has TRBV11-2 and TRBJ1-3, with a weak D call TRBD1 (6 bases). Trimming took off 5 bases at V and 2 bases at J, with 16 bases between the two ends. CDR3 length: 16 amino acids. The V gene's germline CDR1 is SGHAT and CDR2 FQNNGV. CDR3 loop: CASSNRDWGPGNTIYF. The CDR3 coding sequence is TGTGCCAGCAGCAACAGGGATTGGGGACCTGGAAACACCATATATTTT.

V gene TRBV5-1 combines with J gene TRBJ1-4, with 7 nucleotides matching TRBD1. With 5 bases clipped from V and 8 bases from J, the junction kept 6 bases outside the gene matches. The germline V gene encodes CDR1 SGHRS and CDR2 YFSETQ. The CDR3 contains 13 residues. CDR3 region: CASRSAGGEKLFF. The CDR3 nucleotides are TGCGCCAGCAGGAGTGCAGGGGGAGAAAAACTGTTTTTT.

This clonotype was seen many times. The rearrangement links TRBV7-9 to TRBJ2-7; D call uncertain. The CDR3 has 12 residues. V gave up 1 base and J gave up 5 bases, with 6 bases separating them. Germline V gene lookup returns CDR1 SEHNR and CDR2 FQNEAQ (reference sequence). CDR3 loop: CASSLGSDEQYF. The CDR3 DNA reads TGTGCCAGCAGCTTAGGATCCGACGAGCAGTACTTC.

This clonotype occurred many times. V usage is TRBV28 and J usage is TRBJ2-6; TRBD1 might be the D (5 bases). CDR3 size: 18 residues. Germline CDR1 reads MDHEN; CDR2 reads SYDVKM. V dropped 3 bases and J dropped 0 bases, with 15 bases sitting between them. CDR3 nucleotide sequence: TGTGCCAGCAGTTTCGCAGGGCGTTTAACCTCTGGGGCCAACGTCCTGACTTTC. The encoded protein is CASSFAGRLTSGANVLTF.

This clonotype was picked up a small number of times. This rearrangement joins TRBV4-1 to TRBJ2-1, with 10 bases lining up with TRBD2. Germline V lookup: CDR1 MGHRA, CDR2 YSYEKL. The CDR3 spans 17 residues. V shed 4 bases and J 4 bases; nucleotides not matched to a gene: 10. CDR3 in amino acids: CASSLIKEREGYNEQFF. In nucleotides, the CDR3 is TGCGCCAGCAGCCTCATTAAGGAGCGGGAGGGATACAATGAGCAGTTCTTC.

This clonotype was counted many times. V and J are TRBV2 and TRBJ1-1, with D possibly matching TRBD1 (5 bases). The CDR3 has 16 amino acids. Trimming stripped 3 bases from V and 1 base from J, with 15 bases between. Germline-derived CDR1 and CDR2 are SNHLY and FYNNEI. The CDR3 nucleotides are TGTGCCAGCAGTGATGCTGGCAGGGTGGGGAACACTGAAGCTTTCTTT. Translation gives CASSDAGRVGNTEAFF.

The chain is built from TRBV10-3 and TRBJ1-6; D call uncertain. The germline CDR1 and CDR2 sequences are ENHRY and SYGVKD. This CDR3 region has 16 residues. The V end lost 3 bases, the J end lost 8 bases, and 17 bases lay between the germline ends. The CDR3 sequence is CAISDPIEGRDSPLHF. The DNA of the CDR3 is TGTGCCATCAGTGATCCGATCGAGGGAAGGGATTCACCCCTCCACTTT.